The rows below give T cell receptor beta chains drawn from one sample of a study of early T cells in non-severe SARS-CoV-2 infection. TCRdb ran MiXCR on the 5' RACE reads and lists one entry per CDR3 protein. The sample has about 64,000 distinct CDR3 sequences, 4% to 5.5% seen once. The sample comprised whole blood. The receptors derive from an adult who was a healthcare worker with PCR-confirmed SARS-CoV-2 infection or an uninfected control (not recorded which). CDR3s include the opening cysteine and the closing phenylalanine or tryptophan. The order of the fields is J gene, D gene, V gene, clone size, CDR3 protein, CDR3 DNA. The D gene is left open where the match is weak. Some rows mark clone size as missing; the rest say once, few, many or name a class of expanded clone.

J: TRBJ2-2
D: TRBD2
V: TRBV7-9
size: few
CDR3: CASSLISAGVGELFF
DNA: TGTGCCAGCAGCTTAATTTCAGCGGGAGTCGGGGAGCTGTTTTTT

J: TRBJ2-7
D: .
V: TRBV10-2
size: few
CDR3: CASKADHSSYEQYF
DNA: TGCGCCAGCAAGGCAGACCACAGCTCCTACGAGCAGTACTTC

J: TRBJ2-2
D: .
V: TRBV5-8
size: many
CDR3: CASREDYTGELFF
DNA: TGTGCCAGCAGAGAGGACTACACCGGGGAGCTGTTTTTT

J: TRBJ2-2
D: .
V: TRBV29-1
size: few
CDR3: CSVEEPAGELFF
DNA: TGCAGCGTTGAAGAACCTGCCGGGGAGCTGTTTTTT

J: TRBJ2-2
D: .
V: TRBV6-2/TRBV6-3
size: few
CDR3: CASSYAGPGGNTGELFF
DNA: TGTGCCAGCAGTTACGCGGGTCCCGGGGGTAACACCGGGGAGCTGTTTTTT

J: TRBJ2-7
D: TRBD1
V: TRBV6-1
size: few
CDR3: CASSESGQGYEQYF
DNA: TGTGCCAGCAGTGAATCCGGACAGGGGTACGAGCAGTACTTC

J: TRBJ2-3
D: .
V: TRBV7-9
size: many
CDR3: CASSGDTQYF
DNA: TGTGCCAGCAGCGGAGATACGCAGTATTTT

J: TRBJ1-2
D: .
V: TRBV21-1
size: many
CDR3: CASSRTGKSGYTF
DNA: TGTGCCAGCAGCAGGACAGGGAAGAGTGGCTACACCTTC

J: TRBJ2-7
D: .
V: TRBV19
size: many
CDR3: CASSTDGSYEQYF
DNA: TGTGCCAGTAGTACGGACGGCTCCTACGAGCAGTACTTC

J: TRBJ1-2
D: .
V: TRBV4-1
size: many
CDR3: CASSQIFGTSNYGYTF
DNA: TGCGCCAGCAGCCAAATATTCGGGACATCAAACTATGGCTACACCTTC

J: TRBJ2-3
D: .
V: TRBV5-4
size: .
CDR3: CASSFKIADSTDTQYF
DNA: TGTGCCAGCAGCTTCAAGATAGCCGATAGCACAGATACGCAGTATTTT

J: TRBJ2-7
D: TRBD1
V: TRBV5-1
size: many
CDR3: CASSTGQGTEQYF
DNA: TGCGCCAGCAGCACCGGACAGGGGACCGAGCAGTACTTC

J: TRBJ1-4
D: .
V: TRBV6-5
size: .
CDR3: CASSHTGVALGEKLFF
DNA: TGTGCCAGCAGCCACACCGGGGTGGCCCTCGGGGAAAAACTGTTTTTT

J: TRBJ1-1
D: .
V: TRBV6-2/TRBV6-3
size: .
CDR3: CASGLSGYGTEAFF
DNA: TGTGCCAGCGGCCTTTCGGGATATGGCACTGAAGCTTTCTTT

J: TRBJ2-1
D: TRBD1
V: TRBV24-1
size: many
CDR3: CATSDSPGQGAHEQFF
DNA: TGTGCCACCAGTGATTCGCCGGGACAGGGGGCCCATGAGCAGTTCTTC

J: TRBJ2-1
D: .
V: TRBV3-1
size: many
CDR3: CASSQGPREQFF
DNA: TGTGCCAGCAGCCAAGGACCTAGGGAGCAGTTCTTC

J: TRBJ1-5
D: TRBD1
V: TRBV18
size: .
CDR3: CASSPGQTNQPQHF
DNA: TGTGCCAGCTCACCGGGACAGACCAATCAGCCCCAGCATTTT

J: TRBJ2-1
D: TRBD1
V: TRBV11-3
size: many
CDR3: CASSLGQSSYNEQFF
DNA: TGTGCCAGCAGCTTGGGACAGTCCTCCTACAATGAGCAGTTCTTC

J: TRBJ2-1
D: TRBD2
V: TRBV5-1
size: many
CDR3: CASSFQREGDEQFF
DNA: TGCGCCAGCAGCTTCCAGCGGGAGGGCGATGAGCAGTTCTTC

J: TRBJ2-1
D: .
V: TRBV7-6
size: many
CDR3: CASSLDISWSEQFF
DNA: TGTGCCAGCAGCTTAGACATCAGCTGGTCTGAGCAGTTCTTC

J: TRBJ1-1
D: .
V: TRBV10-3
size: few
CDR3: CAISAGPEDTEAFF
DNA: TGTGCCATCAGTGCTGGCCCCGAGGACACTGAAGCTTTCTTT

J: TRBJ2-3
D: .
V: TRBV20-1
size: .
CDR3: CSVRSQDGTDTQYF
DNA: TGCAGTGTACGGAGTCAGGACGGCACAGATACGCAGTATTTT

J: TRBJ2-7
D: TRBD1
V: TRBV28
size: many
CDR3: CASSLSGTGAYEQYF
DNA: TGTGCCAGCAGTTTATCGGGGACAGGAGCCTACGAGCAGTACTTC

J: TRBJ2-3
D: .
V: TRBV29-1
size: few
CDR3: CSVEDYTDTQYF
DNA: TGCAGCGTCGAAGATTACACAGATACGCAGTATTTT

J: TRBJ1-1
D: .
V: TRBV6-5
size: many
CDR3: CASSYSSARGTEAFF
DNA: TGTGCCAGCAGTTACTCTAGTGCCAGGGGCACTGAAGCTTTCTTT

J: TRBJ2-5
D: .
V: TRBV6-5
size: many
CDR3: CASSSGEPPQETQYF
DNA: TGTGCCAGCAGTTCAGGGGAGCCCCCTCAAGAGACCCAGTACTTC

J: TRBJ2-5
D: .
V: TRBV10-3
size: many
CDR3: CASSAGVGQETQYF
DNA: TGTGCCAGTTCTGCAGGGGTAGGGCAAGAGACCCAGTACTTC

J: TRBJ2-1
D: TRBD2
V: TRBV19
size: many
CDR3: CASRERGNMYNEQFF
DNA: TGTGCCAGTAGAGAGCGGGGGAACATGTACAATGAGCAGTTCTTC

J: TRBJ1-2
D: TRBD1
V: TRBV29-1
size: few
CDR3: CSVESGTGPYGYTF
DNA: TGCAGCGTAGAATCCGGGACAGGTCCCTATGGCTACACCTTC

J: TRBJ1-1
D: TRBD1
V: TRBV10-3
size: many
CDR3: CAISESNHRDRATEAFF
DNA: TGTGCCATCAGTGAGTCGAATCACCGGGACAGGGCCACTGAAGCTTTCTTT

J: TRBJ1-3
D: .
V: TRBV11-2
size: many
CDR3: CASSLMGGSGNTIYF
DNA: TGTGCCAGCAGCTTAATGGGAGGTTCTGGAAACACCATATATTTT

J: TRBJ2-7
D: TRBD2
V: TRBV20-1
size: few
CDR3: CSARSGFLGGSAHEQYF
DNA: TGCAGTGCTAGATCGGGCTTCCTAGGCGGGAGTGCCCACGAGCAGTACTTC

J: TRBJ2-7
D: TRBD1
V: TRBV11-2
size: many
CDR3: CASSPDRVEQYF
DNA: TGTGCCAGCAGCCCAGACAGGGTCGAGCAGTACTTC